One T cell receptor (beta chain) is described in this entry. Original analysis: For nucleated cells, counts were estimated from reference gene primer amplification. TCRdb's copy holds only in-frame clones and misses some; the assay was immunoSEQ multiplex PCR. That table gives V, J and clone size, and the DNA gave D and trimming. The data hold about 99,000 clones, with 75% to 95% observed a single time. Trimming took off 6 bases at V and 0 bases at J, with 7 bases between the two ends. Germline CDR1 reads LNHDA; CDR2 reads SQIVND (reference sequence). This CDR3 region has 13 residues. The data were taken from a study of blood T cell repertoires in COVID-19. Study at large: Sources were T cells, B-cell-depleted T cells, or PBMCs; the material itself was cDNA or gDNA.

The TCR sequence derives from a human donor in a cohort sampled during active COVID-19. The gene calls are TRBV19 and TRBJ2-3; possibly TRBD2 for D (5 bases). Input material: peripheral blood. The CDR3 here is CASRRGSTDTQYF. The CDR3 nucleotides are TGTGCCAGTAGACGGGGTAGCACAGATACGCAGTATTTT. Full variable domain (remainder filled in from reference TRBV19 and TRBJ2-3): DGGITQSPKYLFRKEGQNVTLSCEQNLNHDAMYWYRQDPGQGLRLIYYSQIVNDFQKGDIAEGYSVSREKKESFPLTVTSAQKNPTAFYLCASRRGSTDTQYFGPGTRLTVL.